This T cell receptor beta chain is drawn from a study of radiotherapy plus CTLA-4 blockade in lung cancer. General study points: After radiotherapy and ipilimumab, tumor-derived clones expanded in peripheral blood.

This clone was counted once. As yet, its antigen is unknown. Deletions cut 3 bases from V and 7 bases from J, with 9 bases between. This CDR3 spans 12 amino acids. CDR1 is KGHSH and CDR2 is LQKENI in the germline V gene. Patients with chemo-refractory metastatic non-small-cell lung cancer received focal radiation plus CTLA-4 blockade with ipilimumab. Repertoires were generated with immunoSEQ multiplex PCR, while TCRdb's copy carries only in-frame clones and drops some. Of 35,000 to 50,000 clones listed, 73% are singletons. This specimen was peripheral blood, taken from a patient treated with radiotherapy plus ipilimumab. This receptor was identified in a human donor with non-small cell lung cancer who had a complete response to radiotherapy plus ipilimumab. This chain links TRBV18 with TRBJ1-2; no clear D. The CDR3 is CASSPDEGGYTF. The CDR3 bases are TGTGCCAGCTCACCGGACGAGGGTGGCTACACCTTC.